Each of the 27 T cell receptor beta chains below was sequenced from the same sample in a study of cytomegalovirus exposure and HLA in healthy donors. PCR amplification relied on 60 Vbeta primers (plus 13 Jbeta primers). Using immunoSEQ multiplex PCR, the repertoire was profiled, and TCRdb retains in-frame clones only, with some absent. The table shows over 150,000 clones, with about 80% occurring only once. The sample comprised PBMCs. All receptors come from a woman between 50 and 59 years old in good health and CMV-seronegative.

The rearrangement links TRBV28 to TRBJ1-5; no clear D. V was shortened by 4 bases and J by 9 bases, with 10 bases between the two germline ends. The CDR3 runs 12 residues. CDR1 is MDHEN, CDR2 SYDVKM, per germline. The CDR3 is CASSSRAGPQHF. The DNA of the CDR3 is TGTGCCAGCAGTTCTAGAGCGGGGCCCCAGCATTTT.

The rearrangement uses TRBV10-2 and TRBJ2-7; 7 nucleotides match TRBD2. The V and J ends lost 7 bases and 2 bases, in that order; junction bases with no gene match: 8. The CDR3 is 14 amino acids. Germline-derived CDR1 and CDR2 are WSHSY and SAAADI. The CDR3 loop is CASTAWEGTYEQYF. CDR3 coding DNA: TGCGCCAGCACCGCGTGGGAGGGAACCTACGAGCAGTACTTC.

This clone has just a few counts. The chain has TRBV10-3 and TRBJ2-1, with a tentative D call TRBD2 (5 bases). The CDR3 runs to 14 residues. The ends were cut back, 4 bases at V and 0 bases at J, with 7 bases in the middle. Germline loops: CDR1 ENHRY, CDR2 SYGVKD. CDR3: CAISAGDSYNEQFF. CDR3 bases: TGTGCCATCAGTGCCGGGGACTCCTACAATGAGCAGTTCTTC.

This sequence joins TRBV19 and TRBJ2-5, with D hard to call. The CDR3 extends over 14 amino acids. Germline assignment: CDR1 LNHDA and CDR2 SQIVND (reference sequence). V dropped 4 bases and J dropped 2 bases, with 11 bases sitting between them. CDR3 sequence: CASSSPGFQETQYF. The CDR3 coding sequence is TGTGCCAGTAGTAGTCCAGGTTTTCAAGAGACCCAGTACTTC.

Worth noting for this clone: This specimen includes other DNA sequences encoding the same CDR3. This sequence joins TRBV10-3 and TRBJ2-7; a weak D match, TRBD1 (5 bases). V lost 0 bases to trimming and J lost 0 bases, with 12 bases between them. The germline V gene has CDR1 ENHRY and CDR2 SYGVKD. The length of the CDR3 is 16 residues. In DNA, the CDR3 is TGTGCCATCAGTGAGTCAGGGGCAGGGCTCTCCTACGAGCAGTACTTC. Translation gives CAISESGAGLSYEQYF.

V is TRBV15 and J is TRBJ2-7, with 7 bases fitting TRBD1. This CDR3 is 15 amino acids long. Germline CDR1 LNHNV, CDR2 YYDKDF (reference sequence). Unmatched junction bases numbered 7, after V lost 1 base and J lost 4 bases. CDR3 sequence reads: CATSRASTGRYEQYF. The DNA of the CDR3 is TGTGCCACCAGCAGAGCGTCGACAGGGCGGTACGAGCAGTACTTC.

This sequence joins TRBV6-4 and TRBJ2-3; 8 bases are shared with TRBD2. Trimming cost V 3 bases and J 0 bases; bases outside gene matches: 5. The CDR3 has 16 residues. Germline CDR1 reads MRHNA; CDR2 reads SNTAGT. The CDR3 DNA sequence: TGTGCCAGCAGTGAGGCGGCTAGCGGGAGCACAGATACGCAGTATTTT. As protein: CASSEAASGSTDTQYF.

The genes are TRBV9 and TRBJ1-4, with unresolved D. This CDR3 region has 13 residues. The ends were cut back, 0 bases at V and 8 bases at J, with 8 bases in the middle. Germline V gene lookup returns CDR1 SGDLS and CDR2 YYNGEE. The CDR3 DNA reads TGTGCCAGCAGCGTAGCCGGGGAAGAAAAACTGTTTTTT. This codes for CASSVAGEEKLFF.

The sample holds a few counts of this clone. At the DNA level, this CDR3 is encoded by other sequences in the same sample as well. V is TRBV28 and J is TRBJ2-7; D unresolved. This CDR3 is 13 amino acids long. The V and J ends lost 3 bases and 4 bases respectively, with 10 bases between them. In germline, CDR1 is MDHEN, CDR2 SYDVKM. DNA of the CDR3: TGTGCCAGCAGTTTGAGCCCGTCTTACGAGCAGTACTTC. Translated, it gives CASSLSPSYEQYF.

V gene TRBV6-6 combines with J gene TRBJ2-7; 8 bases are a match to TRBD1. The V gene's germline CDR1 is MNHNY and CDR2 SVGAGI (reference sequence). Trimming removed 0 bases from V and 3 bases from J; junction bases left unmatched: 4. The CDR3 is made up of 15 amino acids. The CDR3 loop is CASSYSQGVHYEQYF. The CDR3 DNA is TGTGCCAGCAGTTACTCACAGGGGGTCCACTACGAGCAGTACTTC.

V usage is TRBV7-8 and J usage is TRBJ1-4; 7 bases align to TRBD1. Germline CDR1 is SGHVS and CDR2 is FQNEAQ. The CDR3 covers 18 residues. J lost 0 bases, V lost 5 bases, and 12 bases had no gene match. CDR3 DNA: TGTGCCAGCAGCGCTCCAGGGGGAAGCCTCCCAACTAATGAAAAACTGTTTTTT. Its protein product is CASSAPGGSLPTNEKLFF.

CDR3 sequence reads: CASSIVASGRVNEQFF. As DNA, the CDR3 is TGTGCCAGTAGTATAGTGGCTAGCGGGAGGGTGAATGAGCAGTTCTTC. The chain links TRBV19 to TRBJ2-1; TRBD2 matches 12 bases. This CDR3 region has 16 residues. Germline assignment: CDR1 LNHDA and CDR2 SQIVND (reference sequence). After removal of 1 base from V and 7 bases from J, the junction contained 5 bases not matched to a gene.

The V call is TRBV7-8, the J call TRBJ2-5; possibly TRBD2 for D (5 bases). The V end lost 6 bases, the J end lost 2 bases, and 7 bases lay between the germline ends. CDR3 length: 12 residues. CDR1 is SGHVS, CDR2 FQNEAQ, per germline. CDR3 coding DNA: TGTGCCAGCAGAGAGGGTCAAGAGACCCAGTACTTC. Protein sequence: CASREGQETQYF.

The chain recombines TRBV29-1 with TRBJ2-2; 11 nucleotides match TRBD2. The J segment lost 7 bases and the V segment lost 7 bases, leaving 2 bases of the junction unmatched. CDR1 is SQVTM and CDR2 is ANQGSEA in the germline V gene. The CDR3 runs to 12 residues. This chain's CDR3 is CSGGLAGGELFF. The CDR3 nucleotides read TGCAGCGGCGGACTAGCGGGCGGGGAGCTGTTTTTT.

This clone has a single count. J is TRBJ1-1 and V is TRBV10-2; 9 bases align to TRBD1. The germline V gene has CDR1 WSHSY and CDR2 SAAADI. The CDR3 has 13 amino acids. Unmatched junction bases numbered 8, after V lost 9 bases and J lost 6 bases. The CDR3 bases are TGCGCCAGTATACAGGGGGCGTGGGCTGAAGCTTTCTTT. Translating gives CASIQGAWAEAFF.

The chain links TRBV9 to TRBJ2-1; 14 nucleotides agree with TRBD2. The CDR3 is 17 amino acids. Germline assignment: CDR1 SGDLS and CDR2 YYNGEE. V shed 4 bases, J shed 1 base, and the junction held 4 bases outside the gene matches. The CDR3 coding sequence is TGTGCCAGCAGCACGGGGACTAGCGGGGGTTCCTACAATGAGCAGTTCTTC. It encodes CASSTGTSGGSYNEQFF.

The rearrangement links TRBV28 to TRBJ1-2; D remains ambiguous. The CDR3 covers 13 residues. V was shortened by 8 bases and J by 8 bases, with 18 bases between the two germline ends. CDR1 MDHEN and CDR2 SYDVKM come from the germline V gene. In DNA, the CDR3 is TGTGCCAGCCAATCACCGGGCCGGGGAGGCTACACCTTC. Encoded protein: CASQSPGRGGYTF.

The chain uses TRBV20-1 and TRBJ2-5; possibly TRBD1 for D (6 bases). The ends were cut back, 8 bases at V and 7 bases at J, with 11 bases in the middle. CDR1 and CDR2 from the germline V gene are DFQATT and SNEGSKA (reference sequence). This CDR3 is built from 10 residues. In DNA form, the CDR3 reads TGCAGTCCACTAGGGGGGACCCAGTACTTC. Residues: CSPLGGTQYF.

This clone was counted once. V usage is TRBV5-8 and J usage is TRBJ1-2, with D perhaps TRBD1 (5 bases). Deletions cut 4 bases from V and 3 bases from J, with 22 bases between. This CDR3 has 17 amino acids. Per the germline V gene, CDR1 is SGHTS and CDR2 is YDEGEE. The CDR3 protein is CASSPYPGGEIHYGYTF. The CDR3 coding sequence is TGTGCCAGCAGCCCCTACCCCGGGGGAGAGATTCACTATGGCTACACCTTC.

This chain links TRBV2 with TRBJ1-3, with 7 bases identical to TRBD1. Trimming removed 1 base from V and 4 bases from J; junction bases left unmatched: 4. The CDR3 sequence is 15 residues long. Germline CDR1 reads SNHLY; CDR2 reads FYNNEI. CDR3 amino acids: CASSEGRGAGNTIYF. The CDR3 region has the DNA TGTGCCAGCAGTGAAGGCAGGGGGGCAGGAAACACCATATATTTT. The full variable domain, with the rest looked up from reference TRBV2 and TRBJ1-3, is EPEVTQTPSHQVTQMGQEVILRCVPISNHLYFYWYRQILGQKVEFLVSFYNNEISEKSEIFDDQFSVERPDGSNFTLKIRSTKLEDSAMYFCASSEGRGAGNTIYFGEGSWLTVV.

The chain has TRBV7-9 and TRBJ1-3; possibly TRBD1 for D (6 bases). Germline-derived CDR1 and CDR2 are SEHNR and FQNEAQ (reference sequence). The CDR3 is 15 residues long. V lost 2 bases and J 0 bases, leaving 8 bases between the germline ends. CDR3 DNA: TGTGCCAGCAGCTTAACCAGGGGCTCTGGAAACACCATATATTTT. Residues: CASSLTRGSGNTIYF.

The rearrangement links TRBV9 to TRBJ1-4; D may be TRBD1 (5 bases). The CDR3 has 15 amino acids. Germline V gene sequence: CDR1 SGDLS, CDR2 YYNGEE. V was clipped by 3 bases and J by 6 bases, with 15 bases between them. Written as DNA, the CDR3 is TGTGCCAGCAGCGAAAGGGGTCTAGGTGATGAAAAACTGTTTTTT. Translated, it gives CASSERGLGDEKLFF.

The rearrangement uses TRBV6-4 and TRBJ2-3; D is possibly TRBD2 (6 bases). The CDR3 has 16 residues. V was cut by 0 bases and J by 0 bases, with 10 bases left in between. Germline loops: CDR1 MRHNA, CDR2 SNTAGT. The CDR3 DNA reads TGTGCCAGCAGTGACTCGATGGGGGGAAGCACAGATACGCAGTATTTT. Translation: CASSDSMGGSTDTQYF.

The J gene is TRBJ2-1, the V gene TRBV14; 8 positions match TRBD2. The junction had 3 bases not matched to a gene; V was cut back by 4 bases and J by 1 base. The CDR3 is 15 amino acids. Germline values: CDR1 SGHDN, CDR2 FVKESK. The CDR3 DNA is TGTGCCAGCAGCCCCATAGCGGGGTCCTACAATGAGCAGTTCTTC. Translation gives CASSPIAGSYNEQFF.

This chain joins TRBV5-1 and TRBJ2-5; possibly TRBD2 for D (6 bases). CDR1 and CDR2 (germline): SGHRS, YFSETQ. Trimming took off 0 bases at V and 2 bases at J, with 8 bases between the two ends. The CDR3 runs 14 residues. The CDR3 spells CASSLVGTQETQYF. DNA of the CDR3: TGCGCCAGCAGCTTGGTGGGGACTCAAGAGACCCAGTACTTC.

The table lists this clone with a few counts. The gene calls are TRBV4-2 and TRBJ1-4, with 9 bases aligning to TRBD1. V lost 1 base, J lost 6 bases, and 6 bases stayed unmatched. Germline CDR1 reads LGHNA; CDR2 reads YNFKEQ. This CDR3 is 16 amino acids long. The CDR3 coding sequence is TGTGCCAGCAGCCAAGTTCCGGGACAGGGTTATGAAAAACTGTTTTTT. Its protein product is CASSQVPGQGYEKLFF.

The chain recombines TRBV27 with TRBJ2-1, with D possibly TRBD2 on 5 matching bases. The V and J ends lost 2 bases and 3 bases respectively, with 8 bases between them. This CDR3 is 14 amino acids long. Germline lookup yields CDR1 MNHEY and CDR2 SMNVEV (reference sequence). CDR3 bases: TGTGCCAGCAGTTTAGAGGGCAACTACAATGAGCAGTTCTTC. It is translated as CASSLEGNYNEQFF.